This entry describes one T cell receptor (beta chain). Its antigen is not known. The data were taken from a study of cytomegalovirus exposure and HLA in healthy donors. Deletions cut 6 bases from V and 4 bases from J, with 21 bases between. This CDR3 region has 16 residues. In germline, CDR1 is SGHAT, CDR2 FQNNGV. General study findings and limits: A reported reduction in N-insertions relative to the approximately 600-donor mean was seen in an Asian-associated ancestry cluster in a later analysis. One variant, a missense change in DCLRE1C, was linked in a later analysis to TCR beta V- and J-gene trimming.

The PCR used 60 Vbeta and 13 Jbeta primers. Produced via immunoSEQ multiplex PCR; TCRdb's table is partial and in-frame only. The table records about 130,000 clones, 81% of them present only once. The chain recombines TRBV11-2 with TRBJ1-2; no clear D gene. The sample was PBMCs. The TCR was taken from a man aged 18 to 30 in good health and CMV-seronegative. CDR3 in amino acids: CASSLPGKARGYGYTF. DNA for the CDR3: TGTGCCAGCAGTCTTCCCGGAAAGGCGCGCGGCTATGGCTACACCTTC.